Listed here are 32 T cell receptor beta chains from one sample, sequenced in a study of cytomegalovirus exposure and HLA in healthy donors. PCR amplification relied on 60 Vbeta primers (plus 13 Jbeta primers). The data were produced by immunoSEQ multiplex PCR, yet TCRdb's version contains in-frame clones alone and is incomplete. The table shows fewer than 250,000 clones, with approximately 81% occurring only once. What was sequenced was PBMCs. These receptors all come from a human donor in good health.

This chain joins TRBV28 and TRBJ2-1; D possibly corresponds to TRBD1 (5 bases). Germline CDR1 MDHEN, CDR2 SYDVKM. The V gene lost 6 bases and the J gene lost 0 bases, with 12 bases spanning the gap. The CDR3 consists of 15 residues. The CDR3 sequence: CASRAGFSSYNEQFF. The CDR3 DNA follows: TGTGCCAGCAGGGCAGGGTTCAGCTCCTACAATGAGCAGTTCTTC.

The chain is built from TRBV15 and TRBJ2-1; D is uncertain. V gave up 0 bases and J gave up 6 bases, with 9 bases separating them. The V gene's germline CDR1 is LNHNV and CDR2 YYDKDF (reference sequence). The CDR3 totals 14 residues. CDR3: CATSREDGGNEQFF. For the CDR3, the DNA is TGTGCCACCAGCAGAGAAGACGGCGGCAATGAGCAGTTCTTC.

V usage is TRBV6-1 and J usage is TRBJ1-6; D gene uncertain. This CDR3 comprises 15 residues. Trimming cost V 1 base and J 6 bases, with 10 bases left between them. The germline CDR1 and CDR2 sequences are MNHNS and SASEGT. CDR3 residues: CASSEEDGINSPLHF. The CDR3, as DNA: TGTGCCAGCAGTGAAGAGGACGGGATTAATTCACCCCTCCACTTT.

The rearrangement links TRBV13 to TRBJ1-2; no definite D call. The CDR3 covers 15 residues. The germline V gene encodes CDR1 PRHDT and CDR2 FYEKMQ (reference sequence). V was trimmed by 1 base and J by 0 bases, leaving 9 bases between them. The CDR3, as DNA: TGTGCCAGCAGCTTAGCTGGGCCCTCTAACTATGGCTACACCTTC. Its protein is CASSLAGPSNYGYTF. Complete variable domain (other parts from reference TRBV13 and TRBJ1-2): AAGVIQSPRHLIKEKRETATLKCYPIPRHDTVYWYQQGPGQDPQFLISFYEKMQSDKGSIPDRFSAQQFSDYHSELNMSSLELGDSALYFCASSLAGPSNYGYTFGSGTRLTVV.

V and J are TRBV5-4 and TRBJ2-5, with a tentative D call TRBD1 (6 bases). Per germline, CDR1 SGHNT and CDR2 YYREEE (reference sequence). The CDR3 sequence is 14 residues long. Deletions cut 2 bases from V and 5 bases from J, with 13 bases between. CDR3 amino acids: CASSFPGTLETQYF. As DNA, the CDR3 is TGTGCCAGCAGCTTCCCCGGGACACTGGAGACCCAGTACTTC.

The chain has TRBV6-5 and TRBJ2-2; D may be TRBD2 (5 bases). CDR3 length: 13 amino acids. Trimming left V 6 bases short and J 6 bases short, with 11 bases between. CDR1 and CDR2 from the germline V gene are MNHEY and SVGAGI. The CDR3 bases are TGTGCCAGCAGCCCCCCCGGGGCCGGGGAGCTGTTTTTT. The encoded protein is CASSPPGAGELFF.

The V and J genes are TRBV6-1 and TRBJ1-3; 7 bases are shared with TRBD1. Trimming cost V 6 bases and J 4 bases; bases outside gene matches: 6. Germline values: CDR1 MNHNS, CDR2 SASEGT. The CDR3 is made up of 14 amino acids. The CDR3 DNA reads TGTGCCAGCAGGGACCACAGGGGAGGAAACACCATATATTTT. The encoded protein is CASRDHRGGNTIYF.

The chain is built from TRBV5-4 and TRBJ2-7; TRBD1 matches 8 bases. Germline V gives CDR1 SGHNT, CDR2 YYREEE (reference sequence). V lost 5 bases, J lost 7 bases, and 14 bases stayed unmatched. The CDR3 contains 15 residues. This CDR3 is CASRPGQGASGEQYF. In nucleotides, the CDR3 is TGTGCCAGCAGACCTGGACAGGGCGCCTCGGGGGAGCAGTACTTC.

DNA for the CDR3: TGTGCCAGCAGCCCACTAGCGGGGCTCTTGGAGACCCAGTACTTC. Its translation: CASSPLAGLLETQYF. The gene calls are TRBV7-2 and TRBJ2-5, with 10 nucleotides matching TRBD2. The CDR3 loop spans 15 amino acids. Germline lookup yields CDR1 SGHTA and CDR2 FQGNSA. The J segment lost 5 bases and the V segment lost 5 bases, leaving 8 bases of the junction unmatched.

This clone was detected only once. This rearrangement joins TRBV11-2 to TRBJ2-7, with 7 bases fitting TRBD2. The CDR3 extends over 13 amino acids. V shed 0 bases, J shed 6 bases, and the junction held 2 bases outside the gene matches. CDR1 SGHAT and CDR2 FQNNGV come from the germline V gene. Written as DNA, the CDR3 is TGTGCCAGCAGCTTAGAGTGGGGGGGCGAGCAGTACTTC. Translation gives CASSLEWGGEQYF.

The chain carries TRBV6-5 and TRBJ1-1, with 10 positions matching TRBD1. Trimming removed 5 bases from V and 4 bases from J; junction bases left unmatched: 1. Germline CDR1 and CDR2: MNHEY and SVGAGI. The CDR3 spans 13 residues. The CDR3 region has the DNA TGTGCCAGCAGTGACAGGGGGCTCACTGAAGCTTTCTTT. The encoded protein is CASSDRGLTEAFF.

This chain joins TRBV5-1 and TRBJ2-2; 8 nucleotides match TRBD1. J was trimmed by 1 base and V by 1 base; bases with no gene match: 3. Germline CDR1 SGHRS, CDR2 YFSETQ. CDR3 length equals 16 residues. CDR3 DNA: TGCGCCAGCAGCTTGTTAGGGACAGGGAACACCGGGGAGCTGTTTTTT. This gives the protein CASSLLGTGNTGELFF.

In DNA form, the CDR3 reads TGTGCCAGCAGCTTCGGGACAGGATACAATGAGCAGTTCTTC. Amino acids: CASSFGTGYNEQFF. This chain links TRBV5-4 with TRBJ2-1, with TRBD1 matching 8 bases. CDR1 and CDR2 (germline): SGHNT, YYREEE (reference sequence). Trimming removed 2 bases from V and 4 bases from J; junction bases left unmatched: 2. The CDR3 covers 14 residues.

The V gene is TRBV7-8, the J gene TRBJ1-5, with 9 bases aligning to TRBD1. The trim removed 5 bases at V and 9 bases at J, leaving 14 bases unmatched. Germline V gene lookup returns CDR1 SGHVS and CDR2 FQNEAQ. The CDR3 runs 16 residues. CDR3: CASSRDRDRAGRPQHF. DNA of the CDR3: TGTGCCAGCAGCCGAGACCGGGACAGGGCCGGACGGCCCCAGCATTTT.

The J gene is TRBJ2-7, the V gene TRBV2, with TRBD1 identical over 10 bases. This CDR3 has 15 amino acids. The germline CDR1 and CDR2 sequences are SNHLY and FYNNEI. V shed 5 bases and J 3 bases; nucleotides not matched to a gene: 7. The CDR3 protein is CASSLRQGAFYEQYF. DNA for the CDR3: TGTGCCAGCAGTTTGAGACAGGGGGCGTTCTACGAGCAGTACTTC.

The V call is TRBV6-5, the J call TRBJ1-3; D ambiguous. V gave up 5 bases and J gave up 0 bases, with 8 bases separating them. The germline gives CDR1 MNHEY, CDR2 SVGAGI. The CDR3 consists of 14 residues. The CDR3 nucleotides read TGTGCCAGCAGTGAGGAGTTCTCTGGAAACACCATATATTTT. This encodes CASSEEFSGNTIYF.

The chain employs TRBV7-9 and TRBJ2-1; 15 nucleotides match TRBD2. Germline trimming cut 5 bases from V and 9 bases from J; bases unmatched to any gene: 5. CDR1 is SEHNR, CDR2 FQNEAQ, per germline (reference sequence). The CDR3 is made up of 15 amino acids. CDR3 bases: TGTGCCAGCAGCCGCGGGACTAGCGGGAGGATTGAGCAGTTCTTC. Protein sequence: CASSRGTSGRIEQFF.

The rearrangement links TRBV9 to TRBJ2-5, with D possibly TRBD2 on 5 matching bases. The V gene lost 0 bases and the J gene lost 3 bases, with 12 bases spanning the gap. This CDR3 has 15 residues. Per germline, CDR1 SGDLS and CDR2 YYNGEE. The CDR3 sequence is CASSVGGLAEETQYF. The CDR3 region has the DNA TGTGCCAGCAGCGTAGGAGGGCTAGCAGAAGAGACCCAGTACTTC.

CDR3 loop: CASSNRAGTETQYF. The CDR3 bases are TGTGCCAGCAGTAACCGAGCGGGAACGGAGACCCAGTACTTC. V is TRBV6-5 and J is TRBJ2-5; 7 bases match TRBD2. The CDR3 has 14 amino acids. J gave up 5 bases and V 5 bases, and 8 bases lay outside the gene matches. Germline values: CDR1 MNHEY, CDR2 SVGAGI.

V is TRBV7-2 and J is TRBJ2-3; 13 nucleotides align to TRBD2. This CDR3 has 19 amino acids. The germline V gene encodes CDR1 SGHTA and CDR2 FQGNSA. Trimming cost V 4 bases and J 0 bases; bases outside gene matches: 10. CDR3 in amino acids: CASSSRTSGSAWSTDTQYF. DNA of the CDR3: TGTGCCAGCAGCTCCAGGACTAGCGGGAGTGCGTGGAGCACAGATACGCAGTATTTT.

This chain uses TRBV7-2 with TRBJ1-2; D perhaps matches TRBD1 (5 bases). Deletions cut 1 base from V and 7 bases from J, with 16 bases between. This CDR3 is 15 amino acids long. Germline CDR1 is SGHTA and CDR2 is FQGNSA. CDR3 loop: CASSLGPGNLSGYTF. The CDR3 DNA reads as TGTGCCAGCAGCTTAGGTCCAGGGAACCTCTCTGGCTACACCTTC.

The table lists this clone with a count of one. The rearrangement links TRBV6-1 to TRBJ1-5; the D gene is possibly TRBD1 (5 bases). Germline lookup yields CDR1 MNHNS and CDR2 SASEGT. This CDR3 spans 15 amino acids. Between the trimmed V and J ends, which lost 6 bases and 0 bases, there was a span of 12 bases. CDR3 DNA: TGTGCCAGCAGGGGGGGGACCGCTAGCAATCAGCCCCAGCATTTT. Amino acid sequence: CASRGGTASNQPQHF.

The gene calls are TRBV21-1 and TRBJ2-7; the table's D call, TRBD2, was not checked against the DNA. TRBV21-1 counts as a pseudogene. The CDR3 is 15 amino acids. CDR3 bases: TGTGCCAGCAACACGCTAGGACGGGGGTTTCGCGAGCAGTACTTC. Its protein product is CASNTLGRGFREQYF.

A note on this clone: A junction boundary mismatches the germline segment, possibly from a read error. This sequence joins TRBV7-9 and TRBJ2-5; 7 bases are shared with TRBD2. The germline V gene encodes CDR1 SEHNR and CDR2 FQNEAQ (reference sequence). The CDR3 consists of 16 residues. DNA of the CDR3: TGTTCCAGCAGCTTAGTCAGTGGGAGGGCCGAAGAGACCCAGTACTTC. Amino acids: CSSSLVSGRAEETQYF.

Worth noting for this clone: The sample has other DNA sequences that encode this CDR3 too. The V call is TRBV19, the J call TRBJ1-3; D is ambiguous. V lost 6 bases and J 0 bases, leaving 9 bases between the germline ends. The CDR3 extends over 14 amino acids. Germline V CDR1 and CDR2: LNHDA, SQIVND (reference sequence). CDR3 sequence: CASSPGSSGNTIYF. The DNA of the CDR3 is TGTGCCAGTAGCCCGGGGAGCTCTGGAAACACCATATATTTT.

J is TRBJ2-1 and V is TRBV5-1; TRBD2 matches 8 bases. The CDR3 totals 14 residues. V shed 0 bases, J shed 8 bases, and the junction held 4 bases outside the gene matches. CDR1 is SGHRS, CDR2 YFSETQ, per germline. CDR3 sequence (DNA): TGCGCCAGCAGCTTGGTTCGGGAGGGCCATGAGCAGTTCTTC. This gives the protein CASSLVREGHEQFF.

This clone was observed once. V is TRBV11-2 and J is TRBJ2-7; possible D gene TRBD1, 6 bases. Germline loops: CDR1 SGHAT, CDR2 FQNNGV. With 2 bases removed from V and 2 bases from J, the gap between germline ends came to 10 bases. This CDR3 spans 14 amino acids. The CDR3 DNA follows: TGTGCCAGCAGCTTACAGGGGACAACCTACGAGCAGTACTTC. It yields the protein CASSLQGTTYEQYF.

CDR3 nucleotides: TGTGCCAGCAGGGACAGGGGAGGGGAAGAAAAACTGTTTTTT. Its protein is CASRDRGGEEKLFF. The V call is TRBV2, the J call TRBJ1-4; TRBD1 aligns across 9 bases. J was trimmed by 8 bases and V by 6 bases; bases with no gene match: 7. The CDR3 has 14 residues. In germline, CDR1 is SNHLY, CDR2 FYNNEI.

The genes are TRBV29-1 and TRBJ2-7; tentative D call: TRBD1 (5 bases). The V end lost 6 bases, the J end lost 2 bases, and 14 bases lay between the germline ends. This CDR3 is 13 amino acids long. Germline V gene lookup returns CDR1 SQVTM and CDR2 ANQGSEA. This CDR3 is CSVGNRSPYEQYF. The CDR3 region has the DNA TGCAGCGTGGGCAACAGGTCCCCCTACGAGCAGTACTTC.

The rearrangement joins TRBV7-8 to TRBJ2-1; 11 nucleotides agree with TRBD2. This CDR3 has 13 residues. The ends lost 3 bases at V and 14 bases at J; junction bases unmatched: 6. CDR1 and CDR2 (germline): SGHVS, FQNEAQ. The CDR3 sequence is CASSLGTSGQEFF. The CDR3 DNA follows: TGTGCCAGCAGCTTGGGGACTAGCGGACAGGAGTTCTTC.

The chain joins TRBV20-1 to TRBJ2-7, with TRBD2 as a possible D gene (5 bases). V gave up 6 bases and J gave up 3 bases, with 9 bases separating them. Per the germline V gene, CDR1 is DFQATT and CDR2 is SNEGSKA (reference sequence). The CDR3 has 11 amino acids. The CDR3 protein is CSATRDYEQYF. In DNA form, the CDR3 reads TGCAGTGCGACCCGGGACTACGAGCAGTACTTC.

The V gene is TRBV7-2, the J gene TRBJ1-2, with 8 bases identical to TRBD1. CDR3 length: 14 residues. With 3 bases clipped from V and 6 bases from J, the junction kept 6 bases outside the gene matches. Germline CDR1 reads SGHTA; CDR2 reads FQGNSA. The CDR3 reads CASSFADRDHGYTF. CDR3 sequence (DNA): TGTGCCAGCAGCTTCGCGGACAGGGATCATGGCTACACCTTC.